This T cell receptor beta chain was found in a study of blood T cell repertoires in COVID-19. Germline V lookup: CDR1 SGHTA, CDR2 FQGTGA. J lost 8 bases, V lost 4 bases, and 5 bases had no gene match. The CDR3 loop spans 13 amino acids. Measured with immunoSEQ multiplex PCR; TCRdb has only the in-frame clones, and not every one. The sample holds roughly 330,000 clones, 88% seen once. What was sequenced was peripheral blood. The chain recombines TRBV7-3 with TRBJ1-2, with 9 bases aligning to TRBD1. The receptor was isolated from a woman in her 50s with active or convalescent COVID-19. The DNA of the CDR3 is TGTGCCAGCAGCTCCGGGACAGGGCAAGGCTACACCTTC. Its protein product is CASSSGTGQGYTF. Full variable domain (missing parts from reference TRBV7-3 and TRBJ1-2): GAGVSQTPSNKVTEKGKYVELRCDPISGHTALYWYRQSLGQGPEFLIYFQGTGAADDSGLPNDRFFAVRPEGSVSTLKIQRTERGDSAVYLCASSSGTGQGYTFGSGTRLTVV.